This T cell receptor beta chain stems from a study of a mutant IDH1 vaccine in newly diagnosed glioma. Points on this clone: Its antigen remains unidentified.

The time point is: week 11, during vaccination. Mutant IDH1 20-mer peptide, at 300 ug, made up each vaccine dose, with topical imiquimod. Sequencing was performed with immunoSEQ multiplex PCR; in TCRdb, only in-frame clones are kept and a portion is missing. Of more than 20,000 clones in the sample, approximately 79% were seen once. The CDR3 runs to 14 residues. Germline values: CDR1 MNHEY, CDR2 SMNVEV (reference sequence). V trimming: 4 bases; J trimming: 3 bases; junction bases outside the gene matches: 4. This sequence was found in a man aged 40-49 years with glioma. The chain couples TRBV27 to TRBJ2-7, with 9 nucleotides matching TRBD1. Sample: PBMCs, taken from a glioma patient whose treatment included an IDH1 peptide vaccine. The chain's CDR3 is CASSWGQGYYEQYF. The CDR3 DNA is TGTGCCAGCAGTTGGGGACAGGGCTACTACGAGCAGTACTTC.